The clone carrying this T cell receptor (beta chain) was observed many times. RNA transcripts served as the template for amplifying TCR beta CDR3 regions. When the TCR CDR3 underwent first-round RT-PCR, the HTBI primer set was used. TCRdb re-called the multiplex PCR reads with MiXCR, one entry per CDR3 protein. The data show roughly 420,000 distinct CDR3 sequences, with roughly an eighth seen just once and about 5% held by the top ten. This entry belongs to a study of T cells in Graves' hyperthyroidism and ophthalmopathy. Trimming pared 3 bases from V and 12 bases from J, leaving 6 bases between. The CDR3 runs to 11 residues.

Sequenced sample: blood. The TCR was taken from a woman under 30 with Graves' hyperthyroidism. The chain uses TRBV12-3 or TRBV12-4 and TRBJ1-6; unclear D gene. CDR3 in amino acids: CASSFRLPLHF. The CDR3 coding sequence is TGTGCCAGCAGTTTCAGGTTACCCCTCCACTTT.